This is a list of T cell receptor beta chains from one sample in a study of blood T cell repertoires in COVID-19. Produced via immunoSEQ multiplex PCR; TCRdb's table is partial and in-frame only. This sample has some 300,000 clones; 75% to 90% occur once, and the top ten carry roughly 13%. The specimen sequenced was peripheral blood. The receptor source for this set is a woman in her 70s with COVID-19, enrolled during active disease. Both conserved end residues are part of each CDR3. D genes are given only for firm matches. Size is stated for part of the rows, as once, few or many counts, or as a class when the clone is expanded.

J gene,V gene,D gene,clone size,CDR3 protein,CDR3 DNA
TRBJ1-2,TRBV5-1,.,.,CASSPPSGQGGYTF,TGCGCCAGCAGCCCTCCGTCAGGGCAAGGAGGCTACACCTTC
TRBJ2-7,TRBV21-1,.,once,CASSKDRGGYEQYF,TGTGCCAGCAGCAAGGACAGGGGGGGCTACGAGCAGTACTTC
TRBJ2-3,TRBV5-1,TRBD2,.,CASSLTSGGLYTDTQYF,TGCGCCAGCAGCTTGACTAGCGGGGGCCTGTACACAGATACGCAGTATTTT
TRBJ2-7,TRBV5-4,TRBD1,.,CASSRDSYEQYF,TGTGCCAGCAGCCGGGACAGCTACGAGCAGTACTTC
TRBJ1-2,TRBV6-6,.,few,CASSYSPQGNYGYTF,TGTGCCAGCAGTTACTCTCCCCAGGGAAACTATGGCTACACCTTC
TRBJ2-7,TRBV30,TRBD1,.,CAWRHTGGYEQYF,TGTGCCTGGAGGCACACAGGGGGCTACGAGCAGTACTTC
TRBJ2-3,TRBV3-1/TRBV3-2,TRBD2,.,CASSPGTSGSPSTDTQYF,TGTGCCAGCAGCCCTGGGACTAGCGGGTCGCCTAGCACAGATACGCAGTATTTT
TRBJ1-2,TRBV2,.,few,CASSDLRAGLRGYGYTF,TGTGCCAGCAGTGACCTTAGGGCGGGTCTTCGGGGCTATGGCTACACCTTC
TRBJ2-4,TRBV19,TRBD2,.,CASTGLAGAFVAKNIQYF,TGTGCCAGTACCGGACTAGCGGGGGCCTTCGTAGCCAAAAACATTCAGTACTTC
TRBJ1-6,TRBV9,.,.,CASARRQQDSPLHF,TGTGCCAGCGCCCGTCGACAGCAGGATTCACCCCTCCACTTT
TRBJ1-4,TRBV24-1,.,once,CATSQQTRDLATNEKLFF,TGTGCCACCAGCCAACAAACCCGGGATCTTGCAACTAATGAAAAACTGTTTTTT
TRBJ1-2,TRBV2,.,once,CASQLTGSSYGYTF,TGTGCCAGCCAACTGACCGGGTCGTCATATGGCTACACCTTC
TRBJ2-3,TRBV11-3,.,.,CASSLVAGAGDTQYF,TGTGCCAGCAGCTTAGTAGCAGGGGCCGGAGATACGCAGTATTTT
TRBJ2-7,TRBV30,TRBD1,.,CAWNQGTGGSYEQYF,TGTGCCTGGAATCAGGGGACAGGTGGCAGCTACGAGCAGTACTTC
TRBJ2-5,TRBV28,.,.,CASGSYQETQYF,TGTGCCAGCGGTAGCTACCAAGAGACCCAGTACTTC
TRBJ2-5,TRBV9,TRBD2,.,CASSGSGAQETQYF,TGTGCCAGCAGCGGTAGCGGGGCCCAAGAGACCCAGTACTTC
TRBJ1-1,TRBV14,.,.,CASSQGAGSNTEAFF,TGTGCCAGCAGCCAGGGGGCAGGATCGAACACTGAAGCTTTCTTT
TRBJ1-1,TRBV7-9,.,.,CASSSLGPGPSEAFF,TGTGCCAGCAGCTCCCTAGGCCCGGGTCCATCGGAAGCTTTCTTT
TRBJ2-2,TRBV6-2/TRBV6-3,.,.,CASSFLGLPSGELFF,TGTGCCAGCAGTTTCCTGGGACTTCCATCTGGGGAGCTGTTTTTT
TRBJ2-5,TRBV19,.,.,CASSIDRGSQETQYF,TGTGCCAGTAGTATAGATAGAGGGTCCCAAGAGACCCAGTACTTC
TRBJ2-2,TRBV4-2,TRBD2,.,CASSQEGGAGGARAGELFF,TGTGCCAGCAGCCAAGAAGGCGGCGCGGGGGGGGCCCGGGCCGGGGAGCTGTTTTTT
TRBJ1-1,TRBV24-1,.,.,CATSRGSQGNTEAFF,TGTGCCACTTCCCGAGGTTCCCAGGGGAACACTGAAGCTTTCTTT
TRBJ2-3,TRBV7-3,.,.,CASSPTPGRTDTQYF,TGTGCCAGCAGCCCTACCCCAGGGCGCACAGATACGCAGTATTTT
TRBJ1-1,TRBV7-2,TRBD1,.,CASRSGQRNTEAFF,TGTGCCAGCAGATCGGGACAGCGAAACACTGAAGCTTTCTTT
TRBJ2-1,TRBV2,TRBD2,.,CASIPRGSGGEQFF,TGTGCCAGCATCCCTCGGGGTAGCGGGGGCGAGCAGTTCTTC
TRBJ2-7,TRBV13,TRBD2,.,CASSLGAAGRYEQYF,TGTGCCAGCAGCTTAGGGGCAGCGGGGAGATACGAGCAGTACTTC
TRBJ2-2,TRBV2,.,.,CASSGVEFSMNTGELFF,TGTGCCAGCAGTGGAGTAGAATTCTCTATGAACACCGGGGAGCTGTTTTTT
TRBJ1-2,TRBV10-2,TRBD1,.,CASSEGTANGYTF,TGCGCCAGCAGTGAGGGGACAGCCAATGGCTACACCTTC
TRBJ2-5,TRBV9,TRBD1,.,CASSVPRDRGDQETQYF,TGTGCCAGCAGCGTACCACGGGACAGGGGGGATCAAGAGACCCAGTACTTC
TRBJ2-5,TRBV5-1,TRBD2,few,CASSLETGGQETQYF,TGCGCCAGCAGCTTGGAGACGGGGGGGCAAGAGACCCAGTACTTC
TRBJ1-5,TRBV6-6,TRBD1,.,CASSWGTEGNQPQHF,TGTGCCAGCAGTTGGGGGACAGAGGGCAATCAGCCCCAGCATTTT
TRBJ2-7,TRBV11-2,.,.,CASSFREGDYEQYF,TGTGCCAGCAGCTTTAGGGAGGGGGACTACGAGCAGTACTTC
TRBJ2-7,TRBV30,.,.,CACHFAAATREQYF,TGTGCCTGTCATTTCGCGGCTGCTACGCGCGAGCAGTACTTC
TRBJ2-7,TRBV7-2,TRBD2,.,CASSLSGGSSYEQYF,TGTGCCAGCAGCTTATCGGGGGGGAGCTCCTACGAGCAGTACTTC
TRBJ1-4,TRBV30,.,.,CAWNLAGANEKLFF,TGTGCCTGGAACCTAGCAGGGGCTAATGAAAAACTGTTTTTT
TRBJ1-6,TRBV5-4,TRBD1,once,CASSWDRGTGSPLHF,TGTGCCAGCAGCTGGGACAGGGGTACAGGTTCACCCCTCCACTTT
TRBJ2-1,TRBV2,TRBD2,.,CASSSILTSGGAYEQFF,TGTGCCAGCAGCTCCATTTTGACTAGCGGGGGGGCATACGAGCAGTTCTTC
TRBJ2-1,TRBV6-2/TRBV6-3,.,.,CASSGIQGGEQFF,TGTGCCAGCAGTGGAATACAGGGTGGTGAGCAGTTCTTC
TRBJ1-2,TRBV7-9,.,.,CASSLAGLYTF,TGTGCCAGCAGCTTAGCCGGACTCTACACCTTC
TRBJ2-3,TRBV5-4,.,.,CASSVGGLGTDTQYF,TGTGCCAGCAGTGTGGGGGGGCTTGGCACAGATACGCAGTATTTT
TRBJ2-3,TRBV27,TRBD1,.,CASIGGPDTQYF,TGTGCCAGCATAGGGGGCCCAGATACGCAGTATTTT
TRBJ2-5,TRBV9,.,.,CASSVEGWVGAKETQYF,TGTGCCAGCAGCGTAGAGGGGTGGGTGGGCGCCAAAGAGACCCAGTACTTC
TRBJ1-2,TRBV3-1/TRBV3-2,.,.,CASSQEDRTYYGYTF,TGTGCCAGCAGCCAAGAGGATCGGACATATTATGGCTACACCTTC
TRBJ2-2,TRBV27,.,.,CASSSGNTGELFF,TGTGCCAGCAGTTCGGGGAACACCGGGGAGCTGTTTTTT
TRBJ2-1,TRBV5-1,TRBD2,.,CASSHVAAGGRNEQFF,TGCGCCAGCAGCCATGTCGCGGCGGGGGGGCGCAATGAGCAGTTCTTC
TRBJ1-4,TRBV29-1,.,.,CSVAQVSNEKLFF,TGCAGCGTTGCCCAGGTTTCTAATGAAAAACTGTTTTTT
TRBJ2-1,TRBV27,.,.,CASSFSVGDEQFF,TGTGCCAGCAGTTTTTCCGTAGGGGATGAGCAGTTCTTC
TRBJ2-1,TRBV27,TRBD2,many,CASRKTSGGYNEQFF,TGTGCCAGCAGGAAGACTAGCGGGGGGTACAATGAGCAGTTCTTC
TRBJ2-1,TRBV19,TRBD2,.,CASSIPSGGYEQFF,TGTGCCAGTAGTATCCCTAGCGGGGGATATGAGCAGTTCTTC
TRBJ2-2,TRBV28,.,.,CASSLFAGYTGELFF,TGTGCCAGCAGTTTATTCGCGGGGTACACCGGGGAGCTGTTTTTT
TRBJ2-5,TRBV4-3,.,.,CASSQDTGETQYF,TGCGCCAGCAGCCAAGACACGGGGGAGACCCAGTACTTC
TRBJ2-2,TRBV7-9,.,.,CASSFELNTGELFF,TGTGCCAGCAGCTTCGAACTGAACACCGGGGAGCTGTTTTTT
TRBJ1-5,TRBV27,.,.,CASSLYRGNQPQHF,TGTGCCAGCAGTTTATATAGGGGAAATCAGCCCCAGCATTTT